The table lists the clone carrying this T cell receptor beta chain with many counts. Its antigen is unidentified. TCR libraries were built in bulk with a published protocol and specific TCR primers. TCRdb analysed the PCR reads with MiXCR anew, one entry per CDR3 protein. The sample contains some 320,000 distinct CDR3 sequences, about 20% of which appear only once. Germline CDR1 MDHEN, CDR2 SYDVKM. With 2 bases removed from V and 5 bases from J, the gap between germline ends came to 12 bases. The CDR3 contains 14 residues. The data were taken from a study of molecular identifiers for immune sequencing clone quantification. Background on the study: Four of five splits of RNA from around 18,000 or 91,000 naive CD8 cells were sequenced in replicates.

Study-wide points: Among about a million naive cells, spiked Jurkat TCR RNA from a single cell was reportedly detectable.

The material sequenced was naive CD8+ T cells from blood, with Jurkat cell RNA spiked in. Specified subset: FACS-sorted CD8+CD4-CCR7+CD45RA+ naive T cells. This sequence was found in a human donor in good health. Some libraries in this study had Jurkat cell RNA spiked in. This sequence joins TRBV28 and TRBJ1-2; possible D gene TRBD1, 5 bases. The CDR3: CASSLVTGTYGYTF. Here the CDR3 DNA reads TGTGCCAGCAGTTTAGTTACAGGAACATATGGCTACACCTTC.